Listed below are T cell receptor beta chains from one sample, sequenced in a study of PD-L1 blockade in urothelial cancer. Measured with immunoSEQ multiplex PCR; TCRdb has only the in-frame clones, and not every one. The table shows 24,000 or so clones, with around nine tenths occurring only once. Source: PBMCs, taken around atezolizumab (anti-PD-L1) treatment. These receptor sequences come from a man aged 45-65 years with urothelial cancer. Both conserved end residues are part of each CDR3. D genes are given only for firm matches. A row's size may be missing; if present it is once, few, many or a size class.

D gene | J gene | clone size | V gene | CDR3 DNA | CDR3 protein
. | TRBJ2-3 | . | TRBV19 | TGTGCCAGTAGTCGCCTTAGCGGTCCGAGCACAGATACGCAGTATTTT | CASSRLSGPSTDTQYF
TRBD2 | TRBJ2-2 | . | TRBV19 | TGTGCCAGTAAAAGTGGGGGAGCGGGGGCGAACACCGGGGAGCTGTTTTTT | CASKSGGAGANTGELFF
TRBD1 | TRBJ1-1 | . | TRBV2 | TGTGCCAGCAGTTACAGGGGTACTGAAGCTTTCTTT | CASSYRGTEAFF
. | TRBJ2-1 | . | TRBV20-1 | TGCAGTGCTAGTCAGGGCAATGAGCAGTTCTTC | CSASQGNEQFF
. | TRBJ2-3 | . | TRBV27 | TGTGCCAGCACGCGGGACTCTGGGACAGATACGCAGTATTTT | CASTRDSGTDTQYF
. | TRBJ1-2 | . | TRBV7-9 | TGTGCCAGCAGAGCGGGGGTGGCTAACTATGGCTACACCTTC | CASRAGVANYGYTF
. | TRBJ1-5 | once | TRBV30 | TGTGCCTGGAGTTTTGATCGATTGGCCCAGCCCCAGCATTTT | CAWSFDRLAQPQHF
TRBD2 | TRBJ2-3 | . | TRBV6-1 | TGTGCCAGCAGTGAAAGGACTAGCGGGGGGGCGAATACGCAGTATTTT | CASSERTSGGANTQYF
TRBD1 | TRBJ1-4 | . | TRBV7-2 | TGTGCCAGCAGCTCCCAGGACAGGGCAACTAATGAAAAACTGTTTTTT | CASSSQDRATNEKLFF
. | TRBJ2-2 | . | TRBV18 | TGTGCCAGCTCATCGCCAGCAGGCTGGGAGCTGTTTTTT | CASSSPAGWELFF
. | TRBJ1-6 | . | TRBV7-3 | TGTGCCAGCAGCTTAATGGGCGGGGTTTCACCCCTCCACTTT | CASSLMGGVSPLHF
. | TRBJ2-7 | . | TRBV21-1 | TGTGCCAGCAGCACCTCGAGCTCCTACGAGCAGTACTTC | CASSTSSSYEQYF
. | TRBJ1-6 | few | TRBV6-5 | TGTGCCAGCAGTTACTGGAGGGAGTCCCTCGGGTCACCCCTCCACTTT | CASSYWRESLGSPLHF
TRBD1 | TRBJ1-2 | . | TRBV28 | TGTGCCAGCAGTCCTACCGGGACAGGGGCAGTGTACTATGGCTACACCTTC | CASSPTGTGAVYYGYTF
. | TRBJ1-1 | . | TRBV15 | TGTGCCACCAGCCGGAGGGGACCCAACACTGAAACTTTCTTT | CATSRRGPNTETFF
TRBD1 | TRBJ1-1 | . | TRBV5-6 | TGTGCCAGCAGCAAAGACAGGGGATCAGTTCAAGCTTTCTTT | CASSKDRGSVQAFF
. | TRBJ1-5 | . | TRBV7-6 | TGTGCCAGCAGCTTAGCGCCGGGAAACGGGGGCAATCAGCCCCAGCATTTT | CASSLAPGNGGNQPQHF
. | TRBJ2-7 | . | TRBV5-3 | TGTGCCAGAAGCTTGGTAACTCTAGCTACCTACGAGCAGTACTTC | CARSLVTLATYEQYF
. | TRBJ1-1 | . | TRBV14 | TGTGCCAGCAGTCGCATAATACCAGGGGTATTGGACACTGAAGCTTTCTTT | CASSRIIPGVLDTEAFF
TRBD1 | TRBJ2-4 | . | TRBV6-6 | TGTGCCAGCAGTTACTCGCTAGGGGGCTTCGACATTCAGTACTTC | CASSYSLGGFDIQYF
. | TRBJ2-6 | . | TRBV11-2 | TGTGCCAGCAGCTTAAGAGTTGGGCAGGGTGCCTCTGGGGCCAACGTCCTGACTTTC | CASSLRVGQGASGANVLTF
. | TRBJ2-1 | . | TRBV5-1 | TGCGCCAGCAGCCCCACTCTCCTCGGTAATGAGCAGTTCTTC | CASSPTLLGNEQFF
. | TRBJ1-1 | . | TRBV28 | TGTGCCAGCAGTTTATTCAGGACTGAAGCTTTCTTT | CASSLFRTEAFF
. | TRBJ2-1 | . | TRBV6-1 | TGTGCCAGCCGGGACCGAGGGGGCTCCTACAATGAGCAGTTCTTC | CASRDRGGSYNEQFF
. | TRBJ1-1 | . | TRBV6-5 | TGTGCCAGCAGTTACCGAGGGAAACAGGAAGCTTTCTTT | CASSYRGKQEAFF
. | TRBJ2-5 | . | TRBV12-2 | TGTGCAAGTCGCTTAAGCTTGCGAGACAGGGAAGACCAAGAGACCCAGTACTTC | CASRLSLRDREDQETQYF
. | TRBJ1-5 | . | TRBV21-1 | TGTGCCAGCAGCAATTTTTTGGGGACAGGATCTTTCATACGTGGCAATCAGCCCCAGCATTTT | CASSNFLGTGSFIRGNQPQHF
TRBD2 | TRBJ2-1 | . | TRBV4-3 | TGCGCCAGCAGCCACACTGCCGGGACTAGCGGAAAGGAAGGACAGTTCTTC | CASSHTAGTSGKEGQFF
. | TRBJ2-7 | . | TRBV19 | TGTGCCACCTCTTTTTCGCAGGGGATCTACGAGCAGTACTTC | CATSFSQGIYEQYF
. | TRBJ2-7 | . | TRBV5-1 | TGCGCCAGCAGCTTGGAGTGGGAGATCCGCGAGCAGTACTTC | CASSLEWEIREQYF
TRBD1 | TRBJ1-5 | once | TRBV12-5 | TGTGCTAGTGGTTCGCGACAGGGGCGAGAGCAGCCCCAGCATTTT | CASGSRQGREQPQHF
TRBD1 | TRBJ1-1 | few | TRBV23-1 | TGCGCCAGCAGTCAATGTCCCCCAGGGGGACGTATGAACACTGAAGCTTTCTTT | CASSQCPPGGRMNTEAFF
TRBD1 | TRBJ1-3 | . | TRBV19 | TGTGCCAGCAGACCTCCGGGACAGGGAAGCTCTGGAAACACCATATATTTT | CASRPPGQGSSGNTIYF
TRBD2 | TRBJ2-1 | once | TRBV12-5 | TGTGCTAGTGGATACTCGGGGGGGCTATCCGATGAGCAGTTCTTC | CASGYSGGLSDEQFF
. | TRBJ2-1 | . | TRBV6-1 | TGTGCCAGCAGTGAGGAACAGAACATATACAATGAGCAGTTCTTC | CASSEEQNIYNEQFF
. | TRBJ1-1 | . | TRBV18 | TGTGCCAGCTCACCGGACCGGGGGAGAGTGAACACTGAAGCTTTCTTT | CASSPDRGRVNTEAFF
TRBD1 | TRBJ2-4 | . | TRBV11-2 | TGTGCCAGCAGCGGCCGGGACAGGGACATTCAGTACTTC | CASSGRDRDIQYF
. | TRBJ2-7 | . | TRBV19 | TGTGCCAGCGCGCTAGGGGTGGCCTACGAGCAGTACTTC | CASALGVAYEQYF
TRBD1 | TRBJ2-3 | . | TRBV11-2 | TGTGCCAGCAGCTTGACAGGGGATCGCGGAGATACGCAGTATTTT | CASSLTGDRGDTQYF
TRBD1 | TRBJ1-1 | . | TRBV6-1 | TGTGCCAGCAGTGAAGGACGGGACAGGCGGAACACTGAAGCTTTCTTT | CASSEGRDRRNTEAFF
. | TRBJ1-5 | . | TRBV18 | TGTGCCAGCTCACCGGCGACAGGGCCCCAGCATTTT | CASSPATGPQHF
. | TRBJ2-1 | . | TRBV5-6 | TGTGCCAGCAGCCCGGGACTCTACAATGAGCAGTTCTTC | CASSPGLYNEQFF
TRBD1 | TRBJ2-6 | . | TRBV5-1 | TGCGCCAGCAGCAATCCGACAGGGGCTGGGGCCAACGTCCTGACTTTC | CASSNPTGAGANVLTF
. | TRBJ2-2 | . | TRBV2 | TGTGCCAGCAGTGATAGGGGAACCGGGGAGCTGTTTTTT | CASSDRGTGELFF
TRBD2 | TRBJ2-7 | . | TRBV7-2 | TGTGCCAGCGAGAATAGCGGGAGCTACGAGCAGTACTTC | CASENSGSYEQYF
TRBD1 | TRBJ2-2 | . | TRBV28 | TGTGCGGGACAGATACACGGCACCGGGGAGCTGTTTTTT | CAGQIHGTGELFF
TRBD2 | TRBJ2-5 | . | TRBV5-4 | TGTGCCAGCAGCGGACTAGCGAGCAACACCCAGTACTTC | CASSGLASNTQYF
TRBD2 | TRBJ2-7 | . | TRBV4-1 | TGCGCCAGCAGCCAAGGTAGCGGGAGGAAACCCTACGAGCAGTACTTC | CASSQGSGRKPYEQYF
. | TRBJ1-5 | . | TRBV27 | TGTGCCAGCAGTGACAGGTTCTTGAGCAATCAGCCCCAGCATTTT | CASSDRFLSNQPQHF
. | TRBJ2-3 | . | TRBV10-1 | TGCGCCAGCAGTGACTTAGATACGCAGTATTTT | CASSDLDTQYF
. | TRBJ2-7 | . | TRBV7-3 | TGTGCCAGCAGCTTAACTCCGGGGGTCCGGGAGCAGTACTTC | CASSLTPGVREQYF
. | TRBJ1-1 | . | TRBV19 | TGTGCCACCTCGACAGGAGGGAACACTGAAGCTTTCTTT | CATSTGGNTEAFF
TRBD1 | TRBJ1-2 | . | TRBV28 | TGTGCCAGCAGACAAGGGGGCGCGAGGTATGGCTACACCTTC | CASRQGGARYGYTF
. | TRBJ2-2 | . | TRBV6-1 | TGTGCCAGCAGTGACCTCAGGGATTCCGGGGAGCTGTTTTTT | CASSDLRDSGELFF
. | TRBJ2-3 | . | TRBV30 | TGTGCCTGGAGTTATATCGGAGATACGCAGTATTTT | CAWSYIGDTQYF
TRBD1 | TRBJ1-2 | . | TRBV19 | TGTGCCAGTAGTACCACTCACTTCGGACAGGGAGGTGGCTACACCTTC | CASSTTHFGQGGGYTF
TRBD1 | TRBJ2-7 | . | TRBV7-2 | TGTGCCAGCAGCTTAGTGGGACAGTCCTACGAGCAGTACTTC | CASSLVGQSYEQYF
TRBD1 | TRBJ2-3 | . | TRBV10-3 | TGTACAGGGGTATTTGATACGCAGTATTTT | CTGVFDTQYF
TRBD1 | TRBJ2-3 | . | TRBV10-1 | TGCGCCAGCAGTGAGGATGGGCTCAGGGGGCGACCAGATACGCAGTATTTT | CASSEDGLRGRPDTQYF